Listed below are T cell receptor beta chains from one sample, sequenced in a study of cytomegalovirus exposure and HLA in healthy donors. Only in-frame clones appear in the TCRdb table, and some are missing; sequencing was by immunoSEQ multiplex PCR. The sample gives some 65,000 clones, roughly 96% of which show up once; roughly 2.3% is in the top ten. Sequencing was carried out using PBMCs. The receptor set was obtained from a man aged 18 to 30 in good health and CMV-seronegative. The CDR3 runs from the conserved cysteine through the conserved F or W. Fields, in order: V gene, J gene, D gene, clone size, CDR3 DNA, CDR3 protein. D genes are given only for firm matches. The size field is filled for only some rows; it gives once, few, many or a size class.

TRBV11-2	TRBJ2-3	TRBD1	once	TGTGCCAGCAGCATACACACCGGGACAGGGCCCTCTAGCACAGATACGCAGTATTTT	CASSIHTGTGPSSTDTQYF
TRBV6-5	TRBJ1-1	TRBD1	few	TGTGCCAGCAGTCTTCGGACAGGGGAAGCTTTCTTT	CASSLRTGEAFF
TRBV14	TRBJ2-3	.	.	TGTGCCAGCAGCATCTCGTGGGGGCCCGAAAGCACAGATACGCAGTATTTT	CASSISWGPESTDTQYF
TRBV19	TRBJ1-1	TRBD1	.	TGTGCCAGTAGTACTTTCCTAACAGGGGGGGGTGAAGCTTTCTTT	CASSTFLTGGGEAFF
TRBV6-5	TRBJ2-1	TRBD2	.	TGTGCCAGCAGGAGAGCGGGAGGCCACAATGAGCAGTTCTTC	CASRRAGGHNEQFF
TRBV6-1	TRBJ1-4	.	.	TGTGCCAGCAGTGAACTGTGGGGCACCCGGAGCTACGAAAAACTGTTTTTT	CASSELWGTRSYEKLFF
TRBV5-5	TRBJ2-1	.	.	TGTGCCAGCAGCTCTGGACAATACAATGAGCAGTTCTTC	CASSSGQYNEQFF
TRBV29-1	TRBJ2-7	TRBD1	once	TGCAGCGTTAGACAGGGGGCCTACGAGCAGTACTTC	CSVRQGAYEQYF
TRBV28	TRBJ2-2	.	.	TGTGCCAGCAGTTTGGACATTAACACCGGGGAGCTGTTTTTT	CASSLDINTGELFF
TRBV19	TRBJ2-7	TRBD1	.	TGTGCCACCTCCCGGACAGGGACCTACGAGCAGTACTTC	CATSRTGTYEQYF
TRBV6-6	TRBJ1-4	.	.	TGTGCCAGCAGTTACTCGGGCGAAAAACTGTTTTTT	CASSYSGEKLFF
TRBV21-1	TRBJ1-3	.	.	TGTGCCAGCAGCTCCCCCCGCCGGGACAAGGGAAACACCATATATTTT	CASSSPRRDKGNTIYF
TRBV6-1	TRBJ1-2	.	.	TGTGCCAGCAGTGATCCGGAGGGCTATCAAGGCTACACCTTC	CASSDPEGYQGYTF
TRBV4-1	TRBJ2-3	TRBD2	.	TGCGCCAGCAGTCCATCCCCGGGACTAGCGCAGGAAGATACGCAGTATTTT	CASSPSPGLAQEDTQYF
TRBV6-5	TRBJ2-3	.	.	TGTGCCAGCAGTTACTTTAAGACAGGTGTGGCAGATACGCAGTATTTT	CASSYFKTGVADTQYF
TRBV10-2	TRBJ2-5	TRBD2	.	TGCGCCAGCACTCCGACTAGCGGGAGCGAGACCCAGTACTTC	CASTPTSGSETQYF
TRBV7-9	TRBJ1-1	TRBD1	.	TGTGCCAGCAGCCCGACAGGGAGCACTGAAGCTTTCTTT	CASSPTGSTEAFF
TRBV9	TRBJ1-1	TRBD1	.	TGTGCCAGCAGCGACAGGGGGCAGACCACTGAAGCTTTCTTT	CASSDRGQTTEAFF
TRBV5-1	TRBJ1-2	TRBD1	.	TGCGCCAGCAGCTTAGCGACAGGGGGCGAGCACTATGGCTACACCTTC	CASSLATGGEHYGYTF
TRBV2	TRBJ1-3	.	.	TGTGCCATACTGGGGGACACCTCTGGAAACACCATATATTTT	CAILGDTSGNTIYF
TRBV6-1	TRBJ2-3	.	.	TGTGCCAGCAGTGGGTGGACATACGGCACAGATACGCAGTATTTT	CASSGWTYGTDTQYF
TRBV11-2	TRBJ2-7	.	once	TGTGCCAGCAGCTTAGCAGGAGAGCAGTACTTC	CASSLAGEQYF
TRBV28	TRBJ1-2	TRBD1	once	TGTGCCATCCGGGGACAGAGTACCTATGGCTACACCTTC	CAIRGQSTYGYTF
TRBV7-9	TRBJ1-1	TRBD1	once	TGTGCCAGCAGCTTAGACAGGGGAACTGAAGCTTTCTTT	CASSLDRGTEAFF
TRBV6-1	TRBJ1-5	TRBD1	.	TGTGCCAGCAGTCAACAACAGGGGAATCAGCCCCAGCATTTT	CASSQQQGNQPQHF
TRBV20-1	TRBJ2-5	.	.	TGCAGTGCTAGCCCCAGGGAGACCCAGTACTTC	CSASPRETQYF
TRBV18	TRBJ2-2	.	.	TGTGCCAGCTCAACTGCCGGGACATTCACCGGGGAGCTGTTTTTT	CASSTAGTFTGELFF
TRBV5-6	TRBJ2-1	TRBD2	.	TGTGCCAGCAGCTTCCCGGGAGGACGTTCCTACAATGAGCAGTTCTTC	CASSFPGGRSYNEQFF
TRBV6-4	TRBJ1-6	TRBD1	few	TGTGCCAGCAGTCCGACAGGGGGCTCCTATAATTCACCCCTCCACTTT	CASSPTGGSYNSPLHF
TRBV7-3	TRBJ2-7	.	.	TGTGCCAGCAGCCAACTGGTTGGTGGCGAGCAGTACTTC	CASSQLVGGEQYF
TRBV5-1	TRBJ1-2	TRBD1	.	TGCGCCAGCAGCTCGGGACAGGGGAACTATGGCTACACCTTC	CASSSGQGNYGYTF